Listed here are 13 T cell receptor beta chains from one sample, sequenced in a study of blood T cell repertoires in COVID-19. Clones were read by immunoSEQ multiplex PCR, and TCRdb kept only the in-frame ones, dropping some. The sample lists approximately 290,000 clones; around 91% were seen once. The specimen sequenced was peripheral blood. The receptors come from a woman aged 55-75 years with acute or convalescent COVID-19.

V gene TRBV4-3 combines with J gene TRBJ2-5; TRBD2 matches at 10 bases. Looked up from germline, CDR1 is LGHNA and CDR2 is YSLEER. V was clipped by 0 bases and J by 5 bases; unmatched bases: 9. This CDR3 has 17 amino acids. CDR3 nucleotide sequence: TGCGCCAGCAGCCAAGATTGGGGAGCGGGAGGGCCGGAGACCCAGTACTTC. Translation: CASSQDWGAGGPETQYF.

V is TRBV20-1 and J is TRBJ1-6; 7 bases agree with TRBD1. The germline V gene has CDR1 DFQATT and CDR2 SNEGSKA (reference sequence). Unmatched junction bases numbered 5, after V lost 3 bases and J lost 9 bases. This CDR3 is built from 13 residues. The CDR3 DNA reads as TGCAGTGCTAGTTCTGACAGGGCTTCACCCCTCCACTTT. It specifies CSASSDRASPLHF.

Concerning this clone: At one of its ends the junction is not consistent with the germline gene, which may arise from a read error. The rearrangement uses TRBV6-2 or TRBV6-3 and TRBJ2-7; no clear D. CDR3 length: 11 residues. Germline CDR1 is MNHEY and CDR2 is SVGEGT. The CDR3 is CASSHSYEQYF. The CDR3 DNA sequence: TGTGCCAGCAGTCACTCCTACGAGCAGTACTTC.

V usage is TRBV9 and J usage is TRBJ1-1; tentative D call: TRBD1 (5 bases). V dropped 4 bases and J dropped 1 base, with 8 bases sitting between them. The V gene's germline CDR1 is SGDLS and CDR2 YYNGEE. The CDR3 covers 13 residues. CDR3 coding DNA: TGTGCCAGCAGCTTACAGGAGAACACTGAAGCTTTCTTT. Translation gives CASSLQENTEAFF.

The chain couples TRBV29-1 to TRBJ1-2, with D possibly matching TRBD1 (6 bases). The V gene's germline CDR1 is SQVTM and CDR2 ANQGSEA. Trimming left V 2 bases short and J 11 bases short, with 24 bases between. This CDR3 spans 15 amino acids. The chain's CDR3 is CSVENNRVPGEVYTF. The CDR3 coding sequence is TGCAGCGTTGAAAACAACAGGGTACCCGGTGAAGTTTACACCTTC. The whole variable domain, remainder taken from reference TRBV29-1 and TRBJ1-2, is SAVISQKPSRDICQRGTSLTIQCQVDSQVTMMFWYRQQPGQSLTLIATANQGSEATYESGFVIDKFPISRPNLTFSTLTVSNMSPEDSSIYLCSVENNRVPGEVYTFGSGTRLTVV.

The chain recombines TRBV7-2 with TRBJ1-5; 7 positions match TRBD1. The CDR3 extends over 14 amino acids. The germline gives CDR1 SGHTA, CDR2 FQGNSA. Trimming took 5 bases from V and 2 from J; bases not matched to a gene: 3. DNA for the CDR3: TGTGCCAGCAGCAGGACAGGTCGCAATCAGCCCCAGCATTTT. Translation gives CASSRTGRNQPQHF.

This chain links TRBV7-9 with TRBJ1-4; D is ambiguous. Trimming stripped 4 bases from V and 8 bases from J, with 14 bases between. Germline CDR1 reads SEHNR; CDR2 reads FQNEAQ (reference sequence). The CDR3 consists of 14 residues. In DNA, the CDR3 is TGTGCCAGCAGCTGGAGCCGGGAGCCCGAAAAACTGTTTTTT. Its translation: CASSWSREPEKLFF. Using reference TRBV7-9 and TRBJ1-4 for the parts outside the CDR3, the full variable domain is DTGVSQNPRHKITKRGQNVTFRCDPISEHNRLYWYRQTLGQGPEFLTYFQNEAQLEKSRLLSDRFSAERPKGSFSTLEIQRTEQGDSAMYLCASSWSREPEKLFFGSGTQLSVL.

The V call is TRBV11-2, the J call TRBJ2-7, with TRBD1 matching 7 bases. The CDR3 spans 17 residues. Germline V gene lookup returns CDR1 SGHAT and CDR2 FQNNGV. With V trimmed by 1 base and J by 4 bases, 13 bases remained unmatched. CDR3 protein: CASSLGDWTGPSYEQYF. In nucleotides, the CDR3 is TGTGCCAGCAGCTTAGGAGATTGGACAGGTCCTTCTTACGAGCAGTACTTC.

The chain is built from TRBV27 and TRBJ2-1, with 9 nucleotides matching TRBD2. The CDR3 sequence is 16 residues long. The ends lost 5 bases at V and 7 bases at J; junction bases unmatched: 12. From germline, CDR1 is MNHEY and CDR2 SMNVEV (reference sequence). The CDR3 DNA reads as TGTGCCAGCAGTCTCCGAGGTAGCGGGGGCTCGAATGAGCAGTTCTTC. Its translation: CASSLRGSGGSNEQFF.

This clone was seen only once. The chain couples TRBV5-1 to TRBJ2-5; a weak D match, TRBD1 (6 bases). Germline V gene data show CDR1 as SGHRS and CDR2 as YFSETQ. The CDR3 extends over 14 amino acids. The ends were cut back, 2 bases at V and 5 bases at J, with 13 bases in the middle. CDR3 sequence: CASSFLRDTETQYF. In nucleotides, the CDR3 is TGCGCCAGCAGCTTCCTCCGGGACACGGAGACCCAGTACTTC.

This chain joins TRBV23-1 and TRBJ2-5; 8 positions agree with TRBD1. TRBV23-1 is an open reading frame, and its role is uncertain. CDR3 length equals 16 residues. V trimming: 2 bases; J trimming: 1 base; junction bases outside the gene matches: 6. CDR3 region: CASSQGQGESQETQYF. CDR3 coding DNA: TGCGCCAGCAGTCAAGGACAGGGTGAGAGCCAAGAGACCCAGTACTTC.

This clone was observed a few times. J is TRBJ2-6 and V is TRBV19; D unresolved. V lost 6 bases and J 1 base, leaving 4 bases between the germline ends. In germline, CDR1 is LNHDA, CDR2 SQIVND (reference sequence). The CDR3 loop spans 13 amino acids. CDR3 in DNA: TGTGCCAGTAGCTATTCTGGGGCCAACGTCCTGACTTTC. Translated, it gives CASSYSGANVLTF.

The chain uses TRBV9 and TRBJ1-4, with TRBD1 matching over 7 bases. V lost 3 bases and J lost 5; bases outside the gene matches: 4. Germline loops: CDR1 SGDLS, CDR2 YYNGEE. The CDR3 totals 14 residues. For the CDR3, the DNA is TGTGCCAGCAGCGGGACAGGTCGGAATGAAAAACTGTTTTTT. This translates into CASSGTGRNEKLFF.